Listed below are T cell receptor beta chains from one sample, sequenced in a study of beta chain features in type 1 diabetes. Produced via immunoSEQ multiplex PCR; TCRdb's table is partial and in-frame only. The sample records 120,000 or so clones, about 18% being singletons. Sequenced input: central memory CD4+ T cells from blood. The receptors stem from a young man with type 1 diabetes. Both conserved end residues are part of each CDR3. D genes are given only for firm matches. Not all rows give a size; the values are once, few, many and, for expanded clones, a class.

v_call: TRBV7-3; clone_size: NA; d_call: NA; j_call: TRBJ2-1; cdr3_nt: TGTGCCAGCAGCTCAACTAGTAGCTCCTACAATGAGCAGTTCTTC; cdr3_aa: CASSSTSSSYNEQFF
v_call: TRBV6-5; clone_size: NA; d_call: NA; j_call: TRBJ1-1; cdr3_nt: TGTGCCAGCAGTTACAGGCAGGGGTACACTGAAGCTTTCTTT; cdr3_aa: CASSYRQGYTEAFF
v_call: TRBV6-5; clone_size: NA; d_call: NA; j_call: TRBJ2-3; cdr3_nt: TGTGCCAGCAGTTATATGTCCGCGACAGATACGCAGTATTTT; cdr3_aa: CASSYMSATDTQYF
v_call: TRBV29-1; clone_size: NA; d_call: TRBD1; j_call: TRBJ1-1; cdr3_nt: TGCAGCGTTGTCTCAGGGGGGTACACTGAAGCTTTCTTT; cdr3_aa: CSVVSGGYTEAFF
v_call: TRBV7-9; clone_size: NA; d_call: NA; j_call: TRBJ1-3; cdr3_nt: TGTGCCAGCAGCTTCACGACTTCCTCTGAACTGAATTTT; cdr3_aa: CASSFTTSSELNF
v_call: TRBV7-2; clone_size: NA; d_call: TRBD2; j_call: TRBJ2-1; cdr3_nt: TGTGCCAGCAGCTCGGTAGCGGGAGAAGGGAATGAGCAGTTCTTC; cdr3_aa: CASSSVAGEGNEQFF
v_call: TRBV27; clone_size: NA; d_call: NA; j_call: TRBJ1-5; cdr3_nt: TGTGCCAGCAGTGGATCTGGGGGGCCCCAGCATTTT; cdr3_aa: CASSGSGGPQHF
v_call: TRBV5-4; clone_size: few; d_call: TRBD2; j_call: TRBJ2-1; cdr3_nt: TGTGCCAGCAGCTTGGGACTAGCGGGATACAATGAGCAGTTCTTC; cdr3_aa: CASSLGLAGYNEQFF
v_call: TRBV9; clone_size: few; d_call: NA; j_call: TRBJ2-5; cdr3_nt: TGTGCCAGCAGCGTAGGTGGGGTACAGGCCCAGTACTTC; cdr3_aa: CASSVGGVQAQYF
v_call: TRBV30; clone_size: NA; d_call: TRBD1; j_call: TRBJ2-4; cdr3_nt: TGTGCCTGTGGGACAGGGCTAGCCAAAAACATTCAGTACTTC; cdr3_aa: CACGTGLAKNIQYF
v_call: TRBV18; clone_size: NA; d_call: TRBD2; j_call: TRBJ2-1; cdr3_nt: TGTGCCAGCTCACCCGGTCTAGCGGGAGTTCAGCAGTTCTTC; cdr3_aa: CASSPGLAGVQQFF
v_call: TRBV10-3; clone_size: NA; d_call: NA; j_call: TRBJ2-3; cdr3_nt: TGTGCCATCAGTGATGGGGTGTCGGGGAGCACAGATACGCAGTATTTT; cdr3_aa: CAISDGVSGSTDTQYF
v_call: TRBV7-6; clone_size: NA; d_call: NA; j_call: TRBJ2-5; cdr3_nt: TGTGCCAGCAGCGTGGGGCGCAGAGAGACCCAGTACTTC; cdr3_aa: CASSVGRRETQYF
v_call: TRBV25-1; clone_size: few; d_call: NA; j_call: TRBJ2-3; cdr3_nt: TGTGCCAGCACCCCTGGAACAGATACGCAGTATTTT; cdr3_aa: CASTPGTDTQYF
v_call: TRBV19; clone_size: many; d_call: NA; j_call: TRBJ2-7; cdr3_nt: TGTGCCAGTAGTGACAGACCTTCCTACGAGCAGTACTTC; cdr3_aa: CASSDRPSYEQYF
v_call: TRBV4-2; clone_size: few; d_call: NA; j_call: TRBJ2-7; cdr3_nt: TGTGCCAGCAGCCAAGATAAACGGCAGGTCTTCTCCTACGAGCAGTACTTC; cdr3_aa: CASSQDKRQVFSYEQYF
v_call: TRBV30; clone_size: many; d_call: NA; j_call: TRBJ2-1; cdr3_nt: TGTGCCTGGAGTGTACGTTTGAGGGATGAGCAGTTCTTC; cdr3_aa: CAWSVRLRDEQFF
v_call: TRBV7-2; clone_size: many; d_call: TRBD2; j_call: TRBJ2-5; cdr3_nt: TGTGCCAGCAGCCGACGGCCGGGACTAGGAGAGACCCAGTACTTC; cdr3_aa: CASSRRPGLGETQYF
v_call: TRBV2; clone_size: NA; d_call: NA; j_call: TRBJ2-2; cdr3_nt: TGTGCCAGCACCACAGACACCGGGGAGCTGTTTTTT; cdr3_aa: CASTTDTGELFF
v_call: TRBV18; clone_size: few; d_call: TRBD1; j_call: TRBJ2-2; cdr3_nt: TGTGCCAGCTCGCCCTTAACGAGGGGACAGAGGCTCACCGGGGAGCTGTTTTTT; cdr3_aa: CASSPLTRGQRLTGELFF
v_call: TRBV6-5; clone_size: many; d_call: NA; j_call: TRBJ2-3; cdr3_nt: TGTGCCAGCAAAGTCGGGGAAGATACGCAGTATTTT; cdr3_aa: CASKVGEDTQYF